These 29 T cell receptor beta chains originate from one sample sequenced in a study of T cell repertoires in cytomegalovirus infection. One entry per CDR3 protein results from TCRdb running MiXCR on the reads. The sample shows some 680,000 distinct CDR3 sequences, about a third of them seen only once. The sequenced material came from PBMCs. Every receptor here comes from a human donor in good health (CMV status not recorded). Some clones in this sample may be carry-over from other donors' samples.

The chain has TRBV7-2 and TRBJ1-5; 7 bases line up with TRBD1. The junction had 10 bases not matched to a gene; V was cut back by 5 bases and J by 0 bases. The germline gives CDR1 SGHTA, CDR2 FQGNSA. The CDR3 has 17 residues. CDR3 sequence: CASSPFGQVNSNQPQHF. The CDR3 coding sequence is TGTGCCAGCAGCCCGTTTGGACAGGTCAATAGCAATCAGCCCCAGCATTTT.

This clonotype appeared once. V gene TRBV27 combines with J gene TRBJ2-2; weak D call: TRBD1 (5 bases). The CDR3 has 16 residues. The germline V gene has CDR1 MNHEY and CDR2 SMNVEV (reference sequence). Trimming took 6 bases from V and 2 from J, leaving 16 bases between them. This CDR3 reads CASSQGVLLNTGELFF. CDR3 nucleotide sequence: TGTGCCAGCAGCCAAGGGGTGCTGCTTAACACCGGGGAGCTGTTTTTT.

This sequence joins TRBV7-4 and TRBJ2-1, with 10 nucleotides matching TRBD2. J gave up 2 bases and V 1 base, and 5 bases lay outside the gene matches. CDR3 length: 17 amino acids. Germline V gene sequence: CDR1 SGHVT, CDR2 SQSDAQ. CDR3 nucleotides: TGTGCCAGCAGCTTAGGCTCGGGACTAGCGACCTACAATGAGCAGTTCTTC. It translates to CASSLGSGLATYNEQFF.

The chain uses TRBV28 and TRBJ2-3, with D unresolved. Germline V gene lookup returns CDR1 MDHEN and CDR2 SYDVKM. Trimming stripped 5 bases from V and 7 bases from J, with 16 bases between. The CDR3 sequence is 14 residues long. CDR3 residues: CASSGNPAPNTQYF. In nucleotides, the CDR3 is TGTGCCAGCAGTGGTAACCCCGCCCCGAATACGCAGTATTTT.

A few counts support this clonotype. The rearrangement uses TRBV28 and TRBJ2-7; D is uncertain. Germline assignment: CDR1 MDHEN and CDR2 SYDVKM. The CDR3 totals 17 residues. V lost 5 bases and J 0 bases, leaving 20 bases between the germline ends. CDR3 nucleotide sequence: TGTGCCAGCAGTCCCCAGGATCTGGCTCTTCACTCCTACGAGCAGTACTTC. Encoded protein: CASSPQDLALHSYEQYF. Using reference TRBV28 and TRBJ2-7 for the parts outside the CDR3, the full variable domain is DVKVTQSSRYLVKRTGEKVFLECVQDMDHENMFWYRQDPGLGLRLIYFSYDVKMKEKGDIPEGYSVSREKKERFSLILESASTNQTSMYLCASSPQDLALHSYEQYFGPGTRLTVT.

The chain is built from TRBV6-5 and TRBJ1-3, with 7 bases lining up with TRBD1. CDR1 is MNHEY and CDR2 is SVGAGI in the germline V gene. The CDR3 is 16 residues long. The V gene end was trimmed by 0 bases and the J gene end by 3 bases; junction bases not matched to a gene: 5. The CDR3 reads CASSYSQPGGGNTIYF. CDR3 DNA sequence: TGTGCCAGCAGTTACTCCCAGCCAGGGGGTGGAAACACCATATATTTT.

The chain joins TRBV5-5 to TRBJ2-1, with TRBD1 matching over 8 bases. Losses at the gene ends were 7 bases for V and 8 bases for J; bases not matched to a gene: 8. Germline CDR1 reads SGHKS; CDR2 reads YYEKEE (reference sequence). The CDR3 runs 13 residues. CDR3: CASGTGGWDEQFF. CDR3 bases: TGTGCCAGCGGCACAGGGGGGTGGGATGAGCAGTTCTTC.

This clonotype was seen only a few times. The genes are TRBV7-2 and TRBJ2-7; tentative D call: TRBD1 (5 bases). Germline V gene data show CDR1 as SGHTA and CDR2 as FQGNSA. V dropped 5 bases and J dropped 6 bases, with 17 bases sitting between them. This CDR3 is 14 amino acids long. CDR3 DNA: TGTGCCAGCAGCCTCCGTCGACAGTTTGGCGAGCAGTACTTC. Amino acid sequence: CASSLRRQFGEQYF.

As concerns this clonotype: This may come from a read error, since a much larger clone is one base off. This chain uses TRBV7-3 with TRBJ2-1; D call uncertain. Trimming cost V 2 bases and J 12 bases, with 11 bases left between them. CDR3 length: 12 residues. Germline values: CDR1 SGHTA, CDR2 FQGTGA. CDR3 residues: CASSLDFGAQFF. The CDR3 nucleotides read TGTGCCAGCAGCTTAGATTTTGGTGCGCAGTTCTTC.

V usage is TRBV5-5 and J usage is TRBJ2-7; TRBD1 is a possible D gene (6 bases). Trimming pared 4 bases from V and 3 bases from J, leaving 14 bases between. The CDR3 is 14 amino acids. In germline, CDR1 is SGHKS, CDR2 YYEKEE (reference sequence). The CDR3: CASSIRQVYYEQYF. Here the CDR3 DNA reads TGTGCCAGCAGCATAAGACAGGTATACTACGAGCAGTACTTC.

The chain has TRBV2 and TRBJ1-1; no clear D. The V gene's germline CDR1 is SNHLY and CDR2 FYNNEI. V lost 8 bases, J lost 4 bases, and 17 bases lay in between. The CDR3 spans 14 residues. CDR3 in DNA: TGTGCCAGCTGGGTCGGGCGTAGTACCACTGAAGCTTTCTTT. Protein sequence: CASWVGRSTTEAFF.

This clonotype has only a few counts. This rearrangement joins TRBV7-2 to TRBJ1-5; tentative D call: TRBD1 (5 bases). This CDR3 comprises 15 residues. In germline, CDR1 is SGHTA, CDR2 FQGNSA. The germline V and J ends were trimmed by 1 base and 7 bases, with 14 bases remaining between them. The CDR3 loop reads CASSLVAIGAQPQHF. DNA for the CDR3: TGTGCCAGCAGCTTAGTTGCGATCGGGGCCCAGCCCCAGCATTTT.

This clonotype was found once. The chain carries TRBV15 and TRBJ2-1, with 11 bases aligning to TRBD1. With 3 bases clipped from V and 4 bases from J, the junction kept 5 bases outside the gene matches. Germline V gene data show CDR1 as LNHNV and CDR2 as YYDKDF (reference sequence). This CDR3 is 16 amino acids long. The CDR3 spells CATSRGGTGGYNEQFF. The CDR3 DNA reads as TGTGCCACCAGCAGGGGAGGGACAGGGGGGTACAATGAGCAGTTCTTC.

Note on this clonotype: Its ends do not fully match the called genes, so a read error is possible. The gene calls are TRBV28 and TRBJ2-7; D might be TRBD1 (7 bases). This CDR3 region has 16 residues. Germline V CDR1 and CDR2: MDHEN, SYDVKM. The CDR3 loop reads CASSPRTRDSIYEKCF. The CDR3 region has the DNA TGTGCAAGCAGTCCACGAACGCGGGACAGTATCTACGAGAAGTGCTTC.

This clonotype was seen only a few times. The CDR3 reads CASSFSGPTDTQYF. The CDR3 DNA follows: TGTGCCAGCAGCTTCTCCGGACCCACAGATACGCAGTATTTT. V and J are TRBV7-9 and TRBJ2-3; D is uncertain. This CDR3 is built from 14 residues. V was trimmed by 3 bases and J by 2 bases, leaving 9 bases between them. Germline V gene lookup returns CDR1 SEHNR and CDR2 FQNEAQ (reference sequence).

This clonotype was found a few times. Here the CDR3 DNA reads TGTGCCAGCAGCCCATCCCGGGGGGGCCTCAACAATGAGCAGTTCTTC. Protein product: CASSPSRGGLNNEQFF. V gene TRBV7-2 combines with J gene TRBJ2-1; TRBD2 agrees at 8 bases. Germline loops: CDR1 SGHTA, CDR2 FQGNSA. Trimming cost V 5 bases and J 5 bases; bases outside gene matches: 11. CDR3 size: 16 residues.

This clonotype appeared a few times. J is TRBJ1-1 and V is TRBV5-6; D uncertain. The V end was cut by 0 bases, the J end by 2 bases, with 14 bases between. Per germline, CDR1 SGHDT and CDR2 YYEEEE. The CDR3 spans 16 residues. The CDR3 spells CASSLDGAEGNTEAFF. DNA of the CDR3: TGTGCCAGCAGCTTGGACGGCGCGGAGGGAAACACTGAAGCTTTCTTT.

The chain is built from TRBV19 and TRBJ1-2; TRBD1 is a possible D gene (5 bases). The length of the CDR3 is 13 residues. V lost 7 bases to trimming and J lost 5 bases, with 14 bases between them. The germline V gene has CDR1 LNHDA and CDR2 SQIVND (reference sequence). CDR3 sequence (DNA): TGTGCCAGTAATCCGCAGGGTTGGTATGGCTACACCTTC. It encodes CASNPQGWYGYTF.

J is TRBJ1-1 and V is TRBV7-9; the D is unclear. The CDR3 is 15 residues long. Trimming left V 5 bases short and J 5 bases short, with 18 bases between. Per the germline V gene, CDR1 is SEHNR and CDR2 is FQNEAQ (reference sequence). CDR3: CASSAAGGAVTEAFF. As DNA, the CDR3 is TGTGCCAGCAGCGCCGCAGGAGGCGCGGTGACTGAAGCTTTCTTT.

This clonotype has a handful of counts. V usage is TRBV10-3 and J usage is TRBJ1-2, with TRBD1 matching over 7 bases. There are 14 residues in the CDR3. Unmatched junction bases numbered 5, after V lost 5 bases and J lost 2 bases. CDR1 ENHRY and CDR2 SYGVKD come from the germline V gene. The CDR3 sequence: CAISPGQENYGYTF. CDR3 DNA sequence: TGTGCCATCAGTCCCGGACAGGAAAACTATGGCTACACCTTC.

This clonotype was seen only a few times. The rearrangement joins TRBV10-3 to TRBJ2-1; the D gene is possibly TRBD2 (6 bases). The CDR3 runs 15 residues. The ends were cut back, 5 bases at V and 4 bases at J, with 15 bases in the middle. CDR1 is ENHRY, CDR2 SYGVKD, per germline. The CDR3, as DNA: TGTGCCATCAGTCGCCGACTAGAAGGGTACAATGAGCAGTTCTTC. This encodes CAISRRLEGYNEQFF.

This rearrangement joins TRBV5-1 to TRBJ2-1; TRBD2 matches 11 bases. CDR1 SGHRS and CDR2 YFSETQ come from the germline V gene. J lost 4 bases, V lost 6 bases, and 6 bases had no gene match. This CDR3 region has 15 residues. The CDR3 DNA reads TGCGCCAGCACCCCCGGGACTAGCGGATACAATGAGCAGTTCTTC. This gives the protein CASTPGTSGYNEQFF.

The rearrangement joins TRBV27 to TRBJ2-7, with D perhaps matching TRBD2 (6 bases). The germline CDR1 and CDR2 sequences are MNHEY and SMNVEV (reference sequence). With 2 bases removed from V and 5 bases from J, the gap between germline ends came to 10 bases. The CDR3 extends over 13 amino acids. The CDR3 nucleotides are TGTGCCAGCAGTTTACTACGGGAGAACGAGCAGTACTTC. Translated: CASSLLRENEQYF.

The chain combines TRBV27 with TRBJ1-6, with D perhaps TRBD1 (5 bases). The germline CDR1 and CDR2 sequences are MNHEY and SMNVEV (reference sequence). The ends were cut back, 6 bases at V and 8 bases at J, with 17 bases in the middle. The CDR3 runs to 15 residues. This CDR3 reads CASRSGGKRDSPLHF. The CDR3 DNA sequence: TGTGCCAGCAGGTCGGGGGGGAAACGGGATTCACCCCTCCACTTT.

In regard to this clonotype: Being one base from a much bigger clone, this may be a read error. This likely comes from a read error, as the CDR3 has no conserved phenylalanine or tryptophan at its end. The chain recombines TRBV7-8 with TRBJ1-2; no reliable D call. The CDR3 is made up of 15 amino acids. V gave up 1 base and J gave up 1 base, with 10 bases separating them. CDR1 SGHVS and CDR2 FQNEAQ come from the germline V gene. The CDR3 DNA reads TGTGCCAGCAGCTTAGGGAACGGCTTTAACTATGGCTACACCATC. This gives the protein CASSLGNGFNYGYTI.

This clonotype was found once. The rearrangement uses TRBV6-4 and TRBJ1-1; 8 bases are a match to TRBD1. Per the germline V gene, CDR1 is MRHNA and CDR2 is SNTAGT. This CDR3 has 14 amino acids. V was clipped by 4 bases and J by 4 bases; unmatched bases: 5. The DNA of the CDR3 is TGTGCCAGCAGTGCGGACAGGGAAGGCACTGAAGCTTTCTTT. Its translation: CASSADREGTEAFF.

The CDR3 DNA reads as TGTGCCAGCAGTCCCTGGGGGGGTAGTGAAGCTTTCTTT. It is translated as CASSPWGGSEAFF. V and J are TRBV28 and TRBJ1-1, with D possibly matching TRBD1 (5 bases). The CDR3 sequence is 13 residues long. Germline CDR1 reads MDHEN; CDR2 reads SYDVKM. V lost 5 bases, J lost 7 bases, and 14 bases lay in between.

V is TRBV28 and J is TRBJ2-1; D might be TRBD2 (6 bases). Germline lookup yields CDR1 MDHEN and CDR2 SYDVKM. The CDR3 is 17 residues long. Between the trimmed V and J ends, which lost 2 bases and 9 bases, there was a span of 23 bases. This CDR3 is CASSLTGGEVLALEQFF. In DNA, the CDR3 is TGTGCCAGCAGTTTAACCGGCGGGGAAGTATTAGCCCTTGAGCAGTTCTTC.

The J gene is TRBJ2-4, the V gene TRBV12-3 or TRBV12-4; TRBD1 is a possible D gene (6 bases). V lost 6 bases and J lost 0, with 12 bases in between. The CDR3 sequence is 15 residues long. CDR3 sequence (DNA): TGTGCCAGCAGGACGACAGGCCTAGCCAAAAACATTCAGTACTTC. It encodes CASRTTGLAKNIQYF.